This T cell receptor (beta chain) comes out of a study of human T cells and chemical hapten exposure. Study in general: The study patch tested 0.01% DPC on the upper back and read results at 6 days. Study conclusions and caveats: The immune response of these alopecia patients might not match healthy individuals'. Significantly greater numbers of large CDR3 similarity clusters came from expanded TCRs than from controls. The number of TCRs above 1 in 1000 frequency did not change after DPC sensitization.

TCRdb re-called the RACE reads with MiXCR, one entry per CDR3 protein. The sample carries about 170,000 distinct CDR3 sequences, around 30% recorded once. Regarding this clonotype: Its specificity is unknown.

V lost 7 bases, J lost 2 bases, and 8 bases stayed unmatched. The germline gives CDR1 SQVTM, CDR2 ANQGSEA. The CDR3 is 14 amino acids. The time point was: patch test 3, about 24 weeks after DPC sensitization. Specified treatment: therapeutic diphenylcyclopropenone sensitization with weekly scalp DPC. The source of this sequence is a young woman with alopecia areata. Some clones in this sample may be carry-over from other donors' samples. V and J are TRBV29-1 and TRBJ2-1, with 7 bases fitting TRBD1. Sequencing was performed on whole blood, taken in connection with sensitization to the hapten diphenylcyclopropenone (DPC). CDR3 sequence reads: CSAGQDLAYNEQFF. DNA for the CDR3: TGCAGCGCTGGACAGGACCTGGCCTACAATGAGCAGTTCTTC.